This is a list of T cell receptor beta chains from one sample in a study of blood T cell repertoires in COVID-19. Only in-frame clones appear in the TCRdb table, and some are missing; sequencing was by immunoSEQ multiplex PCR. There are 72,000 or so clones in the sample; less than 85% occur only once, and about 16% lies in the top ten. Sequencing used peripheral blood. These receptor sequences come from a man older than 75 with active COVID-19. Both conserved end residues are part of each CDR3. The order of the fields is V gene, CDR3 protein.

TRBV6-5 CASRSSSRDQPQHF
TRBV4-2 CASSQDLLAGGGGRNEQFF
TRBV3-1/TRBV3-2 CASSSANTQYF
TRBV5-8 CASSWGLAGGISYEQYF
TRBV9 CASSVATQAYEQYF
TRBV7-8 CASSFYLGQGGFF
TRBV30 CAWRLAGRNEQFF
TRBV27 CASSLKPPGGRNQPQHF
TRBV5-1 CASSSGQPRETQYF
TRBV19 CASSTGLGRESSYEQYF
TRBV5-1 CASKFGREGFYEQFF
TRBV12-3/TRBV12-4 CASSSVETQYF
TRBV18 CASSGGTDRYGYTF
TRBV6-6 CASSRASGQWTSYEQYF
TRBV4-2 CASSQVGGNTEAFF
TRBV24-1 CATSDRRLGLIGSEQFF
TRBV6-5 CASGASGGSTDTQYF
TRBV6-2/TRBV6-3 CASSRDSPGEQFF
TRBV25-1 CASSSQGNTGELFF
TRBV18 CASSPGVGEKLFF
TRBV2 CASSEWAGGANVLTF
TRBV18 CASTSGGGTDTQYF
TRBV3-1/TRBV3-2 CASSQGGGSGVYEQYF
TRBV12-3/TRBV12-4 CASWTENTEAFF
TRBV16 CASRPTGVDEQYF
TRBV16 CASSPHRQAQIEAFF
TRBV4-3 CASSQGWQDTQYF
TRBV28 CASSPGPRGMSYNEQFF
TRBV4-3 CASSQDYVEADTQYF
TRBV29-1 CSVDTQGGNYEQYF
TRBV19 CASSIIAGYRSDTQYF
TRBV18 CASSQNHREDNGYTF
TRBV19 CASSMGIRSRGQETQYF
TRBV3-1/TRBV3-2 CASSHRDRGFHSYGYTF
TRBV5-4 CASSSGQGNNSPLHF
TRBV28 CASSLYPGQYSNQPQHF
TRBV5-4 CASSLEGAREQFF
TRBV5-1 CASSLGGLEQYF
TRBV19 CASSTTGVDQPQHF
TRBV29-1 CSDRQKSVYTF
TRBV7-3 CASSRSTGGNTEAFF
TRBV6-2/TRBV6-3 CASTPGGFGFNTEAFF
TRBV11-2 CASSLATNEQFF
TRBV4-3 CASSQDTFSARPDTQYF
TRBV27 CASSKSHGGEQYF
TRBV7-6 CASSLGTGAETQYF
TRBV7-9 CASSYTGGAGGYTF
TRBV18 CASSPSGFNQPQHF
TRBV11-2 CASSRRSGGSTDTQYF
TRBV7-9 CASSLALTAGTGELFF
TRBV9 CASSVGLAGIDNEQFF
TRBV7-2 CASSLQTASYGYTF
TRBV19 CASSTGLAGPSGANVLTF
TRBV27 CASKTRPGDYGYTF
TRBV6-2/TRBV6-3 CASSTPSEPKSEFF
TRBV6-6 CASSRTGGAGLGDTQYF
TRBV18 CASSPYSGANVLTF
TRBV24-1 CATSDSTTGNYGYTF
TRBV18 CASSPGQYSGNTIYF
TRBV7-8 CASSLPGPHSGNTIYF